A single sample gave rise to the 26 T cell receptor beta chains below, sequenced in a study of blood T cell repertoires in COVID-19. Some clones are missing from TCRdb's copy, which holds only in-frame ones; the method was immunoSEQ multiplex PCR. This table has 200,000 to 300,000 clones, around nine tenths appearing once. Sequencing input: peripheral blood. The receptors originated from a man aged 35 to 55 who had recovered from COVID-19.

The chain uses TRBV5-8 and TRBJ2-7, with 11 bases fitting TRBD2. The V and J ends lost 3 bases and 2 bases, in that order; junction bases with no gene match: 4. Germline CDR1 is SGHTS and CDR2 is YDEGEE. CDR3 length equals 15 residues. The CDR3 here is CASSSSGRPAYEQYF. The CDR3 DNA reads as TGTGCCAGCAGCTCTAGCGGGAGGCCAGCCTACGAGCAGTACTTC.

The V call is TRBV5-8, the J call TRBJ2-1; the D is unclear. Germline CDR1 SGHTS, CDR2 YDEGEE. V was cut by 7 bases and J by 3 bases, with 17 bases left in between. The CDR3 totals 15 residues. In DNA, the CDR3 is TGTGCCAGCCTCGTCAGAATACAGTACTACAATGAGCAGTTCTTC. Protein sequence: CASLVRIQYYNEQFF.

The chain employs TRBV10-3 and TRBJ1-2; D is perhaps TRBD1 (5 bases). V lost 3 bases and J lost 7, with 9 bases in between. The germline V gene has CDR1 ENHRY and CDR2 SYGVKD. CDR3 length: 12 residues. In DNA form, the CDR3 reads TGTGCCATCAGTGAACAGGCTTCTGGCTACACCTTC. Amino acid sequence: CAISEQASGYTF.

J is TRBJ2-7 and V is TRBV7-2; 16 bases line up with TRBD2. This CDR3 spans 19 amino acids. J lost 1 base, V lost 5 bases, and 11 bases had no gene match. Germline V gene data show CDR1 as SGHTA and CDR2 as FQGNSA. The DNA of the CDR3 is TGTGCCAGCAGCCTAATGTCGGGACTAGCGGGAGGGCGGTCCTACGAGCAGTACTTC. The encoded protein is CASSLMSGLAGGRSYEQYF.

There are a few counts of this clone. This chain links TRBV5-6 with TRBJ1-4; no definite D call. The CDR3 totals 13 residues. Trimming took off 2 bases at V and 4 bases at J, with 6 bases between the two ends. CDR1 and CDR2 from the germline V gene are SGHDT and YYEEEE. The CDR3 DNA follows: TGTGCCAGCAGCTTCAGGTATAATGAAAAACTGTTTTTT. Amino acids: CASSFRYNEKLFF.

About this clone: One end of the junction is discordant with germline, which a read error may explain. This chain joins TRBV2 and TRBJ1-3; 7 bases align to TRBD1. The germline V gene encodes CDR1 SNHLY and CDR2 FYNNEI. This CDR3 is built from 14 residues. The CDR3 DNA is TGTGCCAGCAGAGAAGGACAGGCGGGAAACACCATATATTTT. This sequence encodes CASREGQAGNTIYF.

V usage is TRBV14 and J usage is TRBJ2-7; D is unclear. Germline V lookup: CDR1 SGHDN, CDR2 FVKESK. The CDR3 consists of 11 residues. Trimming stripped 5 bases from V and 4 bases from J, with 6 bases between. CDR3 in DNA: TGTGCCAGCAGCGCCGGGTACGAGCAGTACTTC. Protein sequence: CASSAGYEQYF.

In its sample, this clone was seen once. The chain has TRBV18 and TRBJ2-3; 15 bases agree with TRBD2. The CDR3 sequence is 18 residues long. Germline V gene lookup returns CDR1 KGHSH and CDR2 LQKENI. V shed 3 bases, J shed 5 bases, and the junction held 9 bases outside the gene matches. The CDR3 here is CASSPLGLAGGPGDTQYF. The CDR3 DNA reads as TGTGCCAGCTCACCGTTAGGACTAGCGGGGGGGCCAGGAGATACGCAGTATTTT.

This clone was found once. The chain recombines TRBV5-1 with TRBJ1-1; 8 positions agree with TRBD1. The CDR3 loop spans 16 amino acids. J gave up 1 base and V 3 bases, and 8 bases lay outside the gene matches. Germline V gives CDR1 SGHRS, CDR2 YFSETQ. This CDR3 reads CASSYSGGVRNTEAFF. CDR3 DNA sequence: TGCGCCAGCAGCTATTCAGGGGGCGTGAGGAACACTGAAGCTTTCTTT.

This clone turned up a few times. The V and J genes are TRBV9 and TRBJ2-2; D is perhaps TRBD2 (5 bases). The V end was cut by 4 bases, the J end by 6 bases, with 16 bases between. The CDR3 extends over 15 amino acids. Germline loops: CDR1 SGDLS, CDR2 YYNGEE. The DNA of the CDR3 is TGTGCCAGCAGCCCCCCGGGTCTAGCAGCCGGGGAGCTGTTTTTT. This encodes CASSPPGLAAGELFF.

The chain employs TRBV9 and TRBJ1-1; no definite D call. The CDR3 has 15 residues. Looked up from germline, CDR1 is SGDLS and CDR2 is YYNGEE. Between the trimmed V and J ends, which lost 4 bases and 0 bases, there was a span of 13 bases. CDR3 sequence (DNA): TGTGCCAGCAGCTCTCACCTTACAATGAACACTGAAGCTTTCTTT. Encoded protein: CASSSHLTMNTEAFF.

The chain recombines TRBV10-1 with TRBJ1-1; D ambiguous. The CDR3 has 17 residues. V lost 6 bases, J lost 1 base, and 21 bases lay in between. CDR1 and CDR2 from the germline V gene are WNHNN and SYGVQD (reference sequence). CDR3 in DNA: TGCGCCAGCAGGAACCGGGAGGGCTGGCCTGAGAACACTGAAGCTTTCTTT. Translated, it gives CASRNREGWPENTEAFF.

This clone appeared a single time. In nucleotides, the CDR3 is TGTGCCAGCAGCTTAGATCCGGGCGGGAGCGCGTATTTT. It codes for CASSLDPGGSAYF. The chain recombines TRBV13 with TRBJ2-3, with TRBD2 matching over 7 bases. Germline CDR1 PRHDT, CDR2 FYEKMQ (reference sequence). CDR3 length: 13 residues. V was clipped by 1 base and J by 14 bases; unmatched bases: 9.

The J gene is TRBJ2-5, the V gene TRBV5-8; the match to TRBD1 covers 7 bases. CDR1 is SGHTS, CDR2 YDEGEE, per germline. V was clipped by 0 bases and J by 4 bases; unmatched bases: 6. The CDR3 totals 15 residues. The CDR3 nucleotides are TGTGCCAGCAGCTTGGAGGGACAGAGGTTAGAGACCCAGTACTTC. Translated: CASSLEGQRLETQYF.

The chain joins TRBV19 to TRBJ2-1, with TRBD2 as a possible D gene (5 bases). Germline CDR1 reads LNHDA; CDR2 reads SQIVND (reference sequence). The CDR3 runs 14 residues. With 3 bases removed from V and 4 bases from J, the gap between germline ends came to 10 bases. The CDR3 DNA sequence: TGTGCCAGTAGTATTGGGCGGGTATACAATGAGCAGTTCTTC. This codes for CASSIGRVYNEQFF.

This clone has just a few counts. The CDR3 sequence is CASGPGTRVSGELFF. The CDR3 nucleotides are TGTGCCAGCGGTCCCGGGACTAGAGTATCCGGGGAGCTGTTTTTT. The chain uses TRBV7-7 and TRBJ2-2; 8 nucleotides align to TRBD2. The CDR3 is made up of 15 amino acids. The ends lost 8 bases at V and 6 bases at J; junction bases unmatched: 11. The V gene's germline CDR1 is SSHAT and CDR2 FNYEAQ (reference sequence).

The table lists this clone with a count of one. The gene calls are TRBV7-9 and TRBJ1-5, with D tentatively TRBD1 (5 bases). Germline V gene sequence: CDR1 SEHNR, CDR2 FQNEAQ (reference sequence). The CDR3 contains 11 residues. V dropped 8 bases and J dropped 6 bases, with 8 bases sitting between them. The CDR3: CASGASQPQHF. The DNA of the CDR3 is TGTGCCAGCGGGGCTAGTCAGCCCCAGCATTTT.

This chain links TRBV20-1 with TRBJ2-1, with D uncertain. Germline CDR1 is DFQATT and CDR2 is SNEGSKA (reference sequence). The CDR3 contains 10 residues. V lost 7 bases and J 10 bases, leaving 11 bases between the germline ends. The CDR3 region is CSGSDMEQFF. The CDR3 DNA reads as TGCAGTGGCTCCGACATGGAGCAGTTCTTC.

CDR3 amino acids: CASSEVVQGYEQYF. The CDR3 nucleotides are TGTGCCAGCAGTGAAGTCGTTCAGGGCTACGAGCAGTACTTC. This sequence joins TRBV6-1 and TRBJ2-7; D might be TRBD1 (5 bases). In germline, CDR1 is MNHNS, CDR2 SASEGT. Trimming cost V 1 base and J 3 bases, with 10 bases left between them. The CDR3 contains 14 residues.

This rearrangement joins TRBV6-2 or TRBV6-3 to TRBJ1-5, with 7 bases identical to TRBD1. V shed 0 bases, J shed 4 bases, and the junction held 3 bases outside the gene matches. The germline CDR1 and CDR2 sequences are MNHEY and SVGEGT. The CDR3 runs to 15 residues. The CDR3 DNA sequence: TGTGCCAGCAGTTACTCTACAGGGGCAAATCAGCCCCAGCATTTT. It specifies CASSYSTGANQPQHF.

This clone was seen a few times. The rearrangement joins TRBV3-1 (or the pseudogene TRBV3-2) to TRBJ1-2; 10 nucleotides match TRBD1. Germline CDR1 and CDR2: LGHDT and YNNKEL (reference sequence). This CDR3 spans 15 amino acids. J was trimmed by 2 bases and V by 3 bases; bases with no gene match: 3. The CDR3 sequence: CASSQTGGANYGYTF. CDR3 DNA sequence: TGTGCCAGCAGCCAGACAGGGGGCGCAAACTATGGCTACACCTTC.

The rearrangement links TRBV15 to TRBJ2-5, with unresolved D. CDR3 length: 16 residues. V lost 5 bases and J lost 4, with 20 bases in between. CDR1 and CDR2 (germline): LNHNV, YYDKDF (reference sequence). CDR3 DNA: TGTGCCACCAGCGGTTTCCAGGCCGTGGAAATAGAGACCCAGTACTTC. Its protein product is CATSGFQAVEIETQYF. Full variable domain (missing parts from reference TRBV15 and TRBJ2-5): DAMVIQNPRYQVTQFGKPVTLSCSQTLNHNVMYWYQQKSSQAPKLLFHYYDKDFNNEADTPDNFQSRRPNTSFCFLDIRSPGLGDTAMYLCATSGFQAVEIETQYFGPGTRLLVL.

The chain joins TRBV7-8 to TRBJ2-2, with D uncertain. V was pared by 2 bases and J by 7 bases, with 11 bases between. The CDR3 sequence is 14 residues long. In germline, CDR1 is SGHVS, CDR2 FQNEAQ. CDR3 bases: TGTGCCAGCAGCTTATCTCTAACGGGCGGGGAGCTGTTTTTT. Translation gives CASSLSLTGGELFF.

The chain joins TRBV11-2 to TRBJ2-4; D may be TRBD1 (6 bases). Germline loops: CDR1 SGHAT, CDR2 FQNNGV. The CDR3 has 14 amino acids. V shed 5 bases and J shed 4 bases, with 12 bases lying between them. CDR3 loop: CASSLGQRKNIQYF. The CDR3, as DNA: TGTGCCAGCAGCCTCGGACAGCGGAAAAACATTCAGTACTTC.

About this clone: The sample carries other DNA sequences with the same CDR3. This chain joins TRBV6-5 and TRBJ2-7; D ambiguous. Per germline, CDR1 MNHEY and CDR2 SVGAGI. The V end was cut by 0 bases, the J end by 1 base, with 7 bases between. The CDR3 runs 14 residues. CDR3 nucleotides: TGTGCCAGCAGTTACTCGGGCAGTTCCTACGAGCAGTACTTC. Translation gives CASSYSGSSYEQYF.

The J gene is TRBJ2-7, the V gene TRBV4-1; TRBD1 agrees at 12 bases. This CDR3 spans 17 amino acids. Germline CDR1 MGHRA, CDR2 YSYEKL. V lost 2 bases, J lost 2 bases, and 7 bases stayed unmatched. In nucleotides, the CDR3 is TGCGCCAGCAGCCAATCCGGGGGGACAGGGGGCGCCTACGAGCAGTACTTC. Its protein product is CASSQSGGTGGAYEQYF.